Listed below are T cell receptor beta chains from one sample, sequenced in a study of blood T cell repertoires in COVID-19. The assay was immunoSEQ multiplex PCR, and TCRdb's table has in-frame clones only and misses some. The table shows 90,000 to 120,000 clones, with about four fifths occurring only once. Material for sequencing was peripheral blood. The receptors stem from a human donor in a cohort sampled during active COVID-19. Each CDR3 is given with its conserved first and last residue. D genes are given only for firm matches. Not every row has a clone size; where given, it reads once, few, many or a size class.

J: TRBJ2-1
D: .
V: TRBV5-8
size: .
DNA: TGTGCCAGCAGGAAAGAGAGTAGCGAAACCTACAATGAGCAGTTCTTC
CDR3: CASRKESSETYNEQFF

J: TRBJ1-1
D: .
V: TRBV6-6
size: .
DNA: TGTGCCACTAAAGACAGGCCCACTGAAGCTTTCTTT
CDR3: CATKDRPTEAFF

J: TRBJ1-5
D: .
V: TRBV6-2/TRBV6-3
size: .
DNA: TGTGCCAGCAGTCCCAGGGCTAGGGGCAGGAATCAGCCCCAGCATTTT
CDR3: CASSPRARGRNQPQHF

J: TRBJ2-2
D: .
V: TRBV28
size: .
DNA: TGTGCCAGCAGCTCAAGTGGGACATCGAACACCGGGGAGCTGTTTTTT
CDR3: CASSSSGTSNTGELFF

J: TRBJ1-6
D: .
V: TRBV24-1
size: .
DNA: TGTGCCACCAGTGACGGGAGCTCCTATAATTCACCCCTCCACTTT
CDR3: CATSDGSSYNSPLHF

J: TRBJ1-4
D: TRBD1
V: TRBV5-1
size: .
DNA: TGCGCCAGCAGCTTACAGGGGTATGTTGAAAAACTGTTTTTT
CDR3: CASSLQGYVEKLFF

J: TRBJ2-1
D: .
V: TRBV5-1
size: .
DNA: TGCGCCAGCAGCTTGGAAACGGAGTCCGGGGATGAGCAGTTCTTC
CDR3: CASSLETESGDEQFF

J: TRBJ2-1
D: TRBD2
V: TRBV24-1
size: .
DNA: TGTGCCACCAGTGATCCCGGGACTAGCGGGAGTAATGAGCAGTTCTTC
CDR3: CATSDPGTSGSNEQFF

J: TRBJ2-3
D: TRBD2
V: TRBV6-5
size: .
DNA: TGTGCCAGCAGTTCCAGCGGGAGGGCAGATACGCAGTATTTT
CDR3: CASSSSGRADTQYF

J: TRBJ1-2
D: TRBD1
V: TRBV18
size: .
DNA: TGTGCCAGCTCACCAGGACAGGGGGCAAGGTATGGCTACACCTTC
CDR3: CASSPGQGARYGYTF

J: TRBJ2-3
D: .
V: TRBV10-3
size: .
DNA: TGTGCCATCAGTGAGGCAGGGAGCACAGATACGCAGTATTTT
CDR3: CAISEAGSTDTQYF

J: TRBJ1-3
D: .
V: TRBV6-1
size: .
DNA: TGTGCCAGCAGTGAATTCTACAGATCTGGAAACACCATATATTTT
CDR3: CASSEFYRSGNTIYF

J: TRBJ2-3
D: TRBD2
V: TRBV10-3
size: few
DNA: TGTGCCATCAGTGAGTCGTCACTAGCGGGAGGTCCGGGCACAGATACGCAGTATTTT
CDR3: CAISESSLAGGPGTDTQYF

J: TRBJ1-4
D: .
V: TRBV4-3
size: .
DNA: TGCGCCAGCAGCCAAGGGGGGCAAAGGGAAAAACTGTTTTTT
CDR3: CASSQGGQREKLFF

J: TRBJ2-4
D: .
V: TRBV30
size: once
DNA: TGTGCCTGGAAGGGGCCAGCCCTAGCCAAAAACATTCAGTACTTC
CDR3: CAWKGPALAKNIQYF

J: TRBJ2-5
D: TRBD1
V: TRBV7-8
size: .
DNA: TGTGCCAGCAGCGCCCAGGGGGACGGGACCCAGTACTTC
CDR3: CASSAQGDGTQYF

J: TRBJ1-1
D: TRBD1
V: TRBV9
size: .
DNA: TGTGCCAGCAGCGAGACAGGGGCCACTGAAGCTTTCTTT
CDR3: CASSETGATEAFF

J: TRBJ2-3
D: TRBD1
V: TRBV7-3
size: .
DNA: TGTGCCAGCAGCTTTATGCAGGCCCGGACAGGGGGTTGGAATACGCAGTATTTT
CDR3: CASSFMQARTGGWNTQYF

J: TRBJ2-5
D: .
V: TRBV19
size: .
DNA: TGTGCCAGTAGTATAGATCGTCTTCAAGAGACCCAGTACTTC
CDR3: CASSIDRLQETQYF

J: TRBJ1-1
D: .
V: TRBV14
size: .
DNA: TGTGCCAGCAGCCAGCAGGTGGCCACTGAAGCTTTCTTT
CDR3: CASSQQVATEAFF

J: TRBJ2-3
D: .
V: TRBV6-2/TRBV6-3
size: .
DNA: TGTGCCAGCAGCTTAAACACAGATACGCAGTATTTT
CDR3: CASSLNTDTQYF

J: TRBJ1-2
D: TRBD1
V: TRBV4-1
size: .
DNA: TGCGCCAGCAGCCCCGACAGGGGCCCCTATGGCTACACCTTC
CDR3: CASSPDRGPYGYTF

J: TRBJ1-1
D: TRBD1
V: TRBV7-6
size: .
DNA: TGTGCCAGCAGCTCGCGGACAGGCCGGAACACTGAAGCTTTCTTT
CDR3: CASSSRTGRNTEAFF

J: TRBJ2-3
D: TRBD1
V: TRBV7-2
size: .
DNA: TGTGCCAGCACCTGGGGCAGGGGGTCTGCAGATACGCAGTATTTT
CDR3: CASTWGRGSADTQYF

J: TRBJ1-1
D: .
V: TRBV7-2
size: .
DNA: TGTGCCAGCAGCTTAGCCCCCCCGGGGTCAAGCACTGAAGCTTTCTTT
CDR3: CASSLAPPGSSTEAFF

J: TRBJ2-1
D: .
V: TRBV3-1/TRBV3-2
size: .
DNA: TGTGCCAGCAGCCAAGCGGGTGAGCAGTTCTTC
CDR3: CASSQAGEQFF

J: TRBJ2-1
D: TRBD2
V: TRBV29-1
size: once
DNA: TGCAGCGTTGTGGCTAGCGGGAGGAGAGAGCAGTTCTTC
CDR3: CSVVASGRREQFF

J: TRBJ2-1
D: .
V: TRBV4-3
size: .
DNA: TGCGCCAGCAGCCAAGAGGCAGATACCTACAATGAGCAGTTCTTC
CDR3: CASSQEADTYNEQFF

J: TRBJ2-7
D: .
V: TRBV9
size: .
DNA: TGTGCCAGCAGCGTAGCTTCCCAGGCCTACGAGCAGTACTTC
CDR3: CASSVASQAYEQYF

J: TRBJ1-5
D: .
V: TRBV5-6
size: .
DNA: TGTGCCAGCAGCTTGGGCAGGTTCAATCAGCCCCAGCATTTT
CDR3: CASSLGRFNQPQHF

J: TRBJ2-2
D: .
V: TRBV7-3
size: once
DNA: TGTGCCAGCAGCCCCCGGTCAGGGGGGTCGGGCACCGGGGAGCTGTTTTTT
CDR3: CASSPRSGGSGTGELFF

J: TRBJ2-1
D: TRBD2
V: TRBV7-2
size: .
DNA: TGTGCCAGCAGCGGGACTAGCGGGACCCTCAATGAGCAGTTCTTC
CDR3: CASSGTSGTLNEQFF

J: TRBJ2-1
D: .
V: TRBV11-1
size: .
DNA: TGTGCCAGCAGCCCCGGGAGCTCGGGGGTTAATGAGCAGTTCTTC
CDR3: CASSPGSSGVNEQFF

J: TRBJ1-6
D: .
V: TRBV30
size: .
DNA: TGTGCCTGGAGTGGGGCCTCCAATTCACCCCTCCACTTT
CDR3: CAWSGASNSPLHF

J: TRBJ2-5
D: TRBD2
V: TRBV30
size: .
DNA: TGTGCCTGGAGTCTAGCGGGGGGGAGGGCCCAGTACTTC
CDR3: CAWSLAGGRAQYF

J: TRBJ2-7
D: TRBD1
V: TRBV5-4
size: .
DNA: TGTGCCAGCAGCTCGGGACAGCTCTACGAGCAGTACTTC
CDR3: CASSSGQLYEQYF

J: TRBJ2-3
D: .
V: TRBV25-1
size: .
DNA: TGTGCCAGCAGTGGAGGGACATACCTTAGCACAGATACGCAGTATTTT
CDR3: CASSGGTYLSTDTQYF

J: TRBJ1-1
D: .
V: TRBV6-5
size: .
DNA: TGTGCCAGCAGTTTGGGCAGGGGGAACACTGAAGCTTTCTTT
CDR3: CASSLGRGNTEAFF

J: TRBJ2-5
D: .
V: TRBV18
size: .
DNA: TGTGCCAGCTCACGGGCCGCACAAGAGACCCAGTACTTC
CDR3: CASSRAAQETQYF

J: TRBJ2-7
D: TRBD1
V: TRBV30
size: .
DNA: TGTGCCTGGAGTCCCCCGACAGGGGGAAAGGGCGAGCAGTACTTC
CDR3: CAWSPPTGGKGEQYF

J: TRBJ1-2
D: TRBD1
V: TRBV6-2/TRBV6-3
size: few
DNA: TGTGCCAGCAGTTGGGACAGCAACTATGGCTACACCTTC
CDR3: CASSWDSNYGYTF

J: TRBJ1-1
D: TRBD1
V: TRBV28
size: .
DNA: TGTGCCAGCAGTTTAATGACAGGGGGCCGTTTGGCTTTCTTT
CDR3: CASSLMTGGRLAFF

J: TRBJ2-1
D: TRBD2
V: TRBV7-3
size: .
DNA: TGTGCCAGCAGCCAGGGACTAGACAATGAGCAGTTCTTC
CDR3: CASSQGLDNEQFF

J: TRBJ2-1
D: TRBD2
V: TRBV7-9
size: .
DNA: TGTGCCAGCAGCTTACTTCGGGAGGCTGAGGGCTCCTACAATGAGCAGTTCTTC
CDR3: CASSLLREAEGSYNEQFF

J: TRBJ2-7
D: .
V: TRBV28
size: .
DNA: TGTGCCAGCACCCTGGGGGGTATCGCCAGAGGCTCCTACGAGCAGTACTTC
CDR3: CASTLGGIARGSYEQYF